What follows are 12 T cell receptor beta chains derived from one specimen sequenced in a study of blood T cell repertoires in COVID-19. The method was immunoSEQ multiplex PCR; TCRdb's version includes in-frame clones alone and lacks a portion of them. The sample holds over 75,000 clones, around 82% seen once. Specimen: peripheral blood. Receptors were obtained from a middle-aged man who had recovered from COVID-19.

A note on this clone: Other DNA sequences in this sample translate to the same CDR3. The V gene is TRBV3-1 (or the pseudogene TRBV3-2), the J gene TRBJ1-5; maybe TRBD1 (5 bases). CDR3 length: 15 amino acids. The ends were cut back, 1 base at V and 2 bases at J, with 9 bases in the middle. From germline, CDR1 is LGHDT and CDR2 YNNKEL (reference sequence). In nucleotides, the CDR3 is TGTGCCAGCAGCCAAGGCGGGGGAGGCAATCAGCCCCAGCATTTT. Its protein is CASSQGGGGNQPQHF.

This chain connects TRBV9 to TRBJ1-3; D perhaps matches TRBD1 (6 bases). The CDR3 consists of 16 residues. V dropped 4 bases and J dropped 0 bases, with 14 bases sitting between them. CDR1 and CDR2 from the germline V gene are SGDLS and YYNGEE. CDR3 in DNA: TGTGCCAGCAGCAAAAGGGACACCGGCTCTGGAAACACCATATATTTT. As protein: CASSKRDTGSGNTIYF.

The chain couples TRBV19 to TRBJ2-3; 10 bases fit TRBD2. The V and J ends lost 8 bases and 8 bases, in that order; junction bases with no gene match: 4. Germline lookup yields CDR1 LNHDA and CDR2 SQIVND (reference sequence). The CDR3 covers 12 residues. Written as DNA, the CDR3 is TGTGCCAGTCGAGCGGGAGGGGGTACGCAGTATTTT. As protein: CASRAGGGTQYF.

This clone was found a few times. V gene TRBV7-3 combines with J gene TRBJ1-1, with 8 bases that match TRBD1. The length of the CDR3 is 15 residues. The ends lost 6 bases at V and 4 bases at J; junction bases unmatched: 10. The germline gives CDR1 SGHTA, CDR2 FQGTGA. CDR3: CASSSGQGGFTEAFF. The CDR3 DNA sequence: TGTGCCAGCAGTTCCGGACAGGGTGGGTTCACTGAAGCTTTCTTT.

This clone was seen a handful of times. The J gene is TRBJ1-6, the V gene TRBV7-8, with a tentative D call TRBD1 (6 bases). Germline CDR1 reads SGHVS; CDR2 reads FQNEAQ. V was clipped by 7 bases and J by 0 bases, with 16 bases between them. CDR3 size: 17 residues. The CDR3 here is CASMDQGHGSYNSPLHF. DNA of the CDR3: TGTGCCAGCATGGATCAGGGGCACGGCTCCTATAATTCACCCCTCCACTTT.

This clone turned up a few times. This sequence joins TRBV7-9 and TRBJ2-1, with D possibly being TRBD2 (6 bases). Trimming removed 5 bases at V and 6 bases at J, with 14 bases between. This CDR3 is 14 amino acids long. Germline lookup yields CDR1 SEHNR and CDR2 FQNEAQ (reference sequence). The CDR3 loop is CASSLLTSSNEQFF. CDR3 coding DNA: TGTGCCAGCAGCCTCCTGACTAGTTCCAATGAGCAGTTCTTC.

The chain combines TRBV7-2 with TRBJ2-5; possible D gene TRBD2, 5 bases. Germline values: CDR1 SGHTA, CDR2 FQGNSA. Trimming took 2 bases from V and 4 from J, leaving 11 bases between them. The length of the CDR3 is 14 residues. The CDR3 spells CASSLILAGETQYF. CDR3 nucleotides: TGTGCCAGCAGCTTAATTCTAGCAGGAGAGACCCAGTACTTC.

This chain uses TRBV11-2 with TRBJ1-1, with TRBD1 identical over 7 bases. V lost 4 bases and J lost 4; bases outside the gene matches: 3. The CDR3 has 13 amino acids. Germline V gene data show CDR1 as SGHAT and CDR2 as FQNNGV. Here the CDR3 reads CASSSQGGTEAFF. CDR3 nucleotides: TGTGCCAGCAGCTCTCAGGGGGGCACTGAAGCTTTCTTT.

This clone was seen only a few times. This chain uses TRBV5-1 with TRBJ1-1, with a weak D call TRBD1 (6 bases). Trimming shortened V by 1 base and J by 0 bases, and 7 bases separated the two germline ends. Germline CDR1 and CDR2: SGHRS and YFSETQ. This CDR3 contains 14 residues. CDR3 sequence reads: CASSLTGLNTEAFF. The CDR3 nucleotides read TGCGCCAGCAGCTTGACAGGGTTGAACACTGAAGCTTTCTTT.

As concerns this clone: Its ends do not fully match the called genes, so a read error is possible. The V call is TRBV7-6, the J call TRBJ2-7, with D maybe TRBD2 (6 bases). CDR1 SGHVS and CDR2 FNYEAQ come from the germline V gene. The CDR3 is 13 amino acids. CDR3 loop: CASSSTGTGGIDF. The CDR3 region has the DNA TGTGCCAGCAGCTCCACCGGAACGGGCGGGATAGACTTC.

The CDR3 reads CASSYSQGSSYNEQFF. CDR3 nucleotides: TGTGCCAGCAGTTACTCTCAGGGTAGCTCCTACAATGAGCAGTTCTTC. V and J are TRBV6-2 or TRBV6-3 and TRBJ2-1, with D perhaps matching TRBD1 (5 bases). Trimming removed 0 bases from V and 0 bases from J, with 9 bases in between. Per the germline V gene, CDR1 is MNHEY and CDR2 is SVGEGT. CDR3 size: 16 residues.

The chain uses TRBV7-2 and TRBJ2-3; D is undetermined. V lost 5 bases and J 0 bases, leaving 18 bases between the germline ends. CDR3 length equals 17 residues. Looked up from germline, CDR1 is SGHTA and CDR2 is FQGNSA. This CDR3 reads CASSPFTYSVSTDTQYF. The CDR3 nucleotides read TGTGCCAGCAGCCCGTTCACCTACTCGGTGAGCACAGATACGCAGTATTTT.